What follows are 25 T cell receptor beta chains derived from one specimen sequenced in a study of cytomegalovirus exposure and HLA in healthy donors. The study ran its PCR with 60 Vbeta and 13 Jbeta primers. Only in-frame clones appear in the TCRdb table, and some are missing; sequencing was by immunoSEQ multiplex PCR. The sample records a few hundred thousand clones, around 83% being singletons. The sequenced material came from PBMCs. These receptor sequences come from a girl between 5 and 17 years old in good health and CMV-seronegative.

This chain links TRBV6-5 with TRBJ2-7; D is unclear. Germline assignment: CDR1 MNHEY and CDR2 SVGAGI. Trimming removed 4 bases at V and 5 bases at J, with 12 bases between. The CDR3 extends over 13 amino acids. Here the CDR3 reads CASSSPSVHEQYF. DNA of the CDR3: TGTGCCAGCAGTTCCCCCTCAGTTCACGAGCAGTACTTC.

V gene TRBV19 combines with J gene TRBJ2-7; 8 bases line up with TRBD2. The CDR3 has 15 residues. Germline V gene data show CDR1 as LNHDA and CDR2 as SQIVND (reference sequence). V gave up 3 bases and J gave up 0 bases; unmatched junction bases: 4. CDR3 loop: CASSIERGFSYEQYF. The CDR3, as DNA: TGTGCCAGTAGTATCGAGCGGGGGTTCTCCTACGAGCAGTACTTC. Together with reference TRBV19 and TRBJ2-7, the CDR3 gives the full variable domain: DGGITQSPKYLFRKEGQNVTLSCEQNLNHDAMYWYRQDPGQGLRLIYYSQIVNDFQKGDIAEGYSVSREKKESFPLTVTSAQKNPTAFYLCASSIERGFSYEQYFGPGTRLTVT.

The rearrangement uses TRBV5-4 and TRBJ2-3; TRBD2 matches 7 bases. The CDR3 extends over 17 amino acids. CDR1 and CDR2 (germline): SGHNT, YYREEE (reference sequence). V dropped 2 bases and J dropped 2; count of bases not matched to a gene: 11. The chain's CDR3 is CASSFGTLAVNTDTQYF. The CDR3 DNA follows: TGTGCCAGCAGCTTTGGGACCCTAGCGGTGAACACAGATACGCAGTATTTT.

The table lists this clone with a count of one. The gene calls are TRBV5-1 and TRBJ1-3; D is perhaps TRBD1 (5 bases). Germline lookup yields CDR1 SGHRS and CDR2 YFSETQ. Trimming pared 3 bases from V and 2 bases from J, leaving 15 bases between. The CDR3 runs to 16 residues. The CDR3 DNA reads TGCGCCAGCAGCTGGGGGGGACGGAATACTGGAAACACCATATATTTT. As protein: CASSWGGRNTGNTIYF.

The rearrangement joins TRBV7-2 to TRBJ1-2; 10 positions match TRBD1. CDR3 length: 13 amino acids. CDR1 is SGHTA and CDR2 is FQGNSA in the germline V gene. V shed 7 bases, J shed 7 bases, and the junction held 6 bases outside the gene matches. The CDR3 nucleotides are TGTGCCAGCAAAGGACAGGGGGAAGGTGGCTACACCTTC. Protein sequence: CASKGQGEGGYTF.

This clone was seen once. The rearrangement links TRBV9 to TRBJ2-3; 10 nucleotides line up with TRBD2. CDR1 SGDLS and CDR2 YYNGEE come from the germline V gene. This CDR3 spans 16 amino acids. The ends lost 0 bases at V and 5 bases at J; junction bases unmatched: 6. CDR3 residues: CASSVAAGGPRDTQYF. The CDR3 coding sequence is TGTGCCAGCAGCGTAGCAGCGGGGGGGCCCCGAGATACGCAGTATTTT.

This chain joins TRBV2 and TRBJ1-6; 7 bases are shared with TRBD1. Germline V gene data show CDR1 as SNHLY and CDR2 as FYNNEI. The CDR3 extends over 15 amino acids. The V gene end was trimmed by 6 bases and the J gene end by 7 bases; junction bases not matched to a gene: 9. CDR3 residues: CASSRSDRDNSPLHF. The CDR3 DNA reads TGTGCCAGCAGCCGATCCGACAGGGACAATTCACCCCTCCACTTT.

The rearrangement links TRBV6-4 to TRBJ2-7, with 7 bases that match TRBD2. The germline V gene encodes CDR1 MRHNA and CDR2 SNTAGT. V trimming: 6 bases; J trimming: 4 bases; junction bases outside the gene matches: 18. The CDR3 totals 17 residues. This CDR3 reads CASSTTPTSVLNYEQYF. CDR3 DNA sequence: TGTGCCAGCAGCACTACCCCTACTAGCGTGTTAAATTACGAGCAGTACTTC.

The chain joins TRBV29-1 to TRBJ1-2, with 11 bases aligning to TRBD1. The CDR3 sequence is 16 residues long. CDR1 is SQVTM and CDR2 is ANQGSEA in the germline V gene. V trimming: 3 bases; J trimming: 4 bases; junction bases outside the gene matches: 10. The CDR3 nucleotides read TGCAGCGTTGATAAGGACAGGGGGCAAAGAGGCTATGGCTACACCTTC. This sequence encodes CSVDKDRGQRGYGYTF.

The chain carries TRBV7-2 and TRBJ1-1; perhaps TRBD1 as D (5 bases). V was cut by 5 bases and J by 6 bases, with 19 bases left in between. This CDR3 comprises 15 residues. Germline CDR1 reads SGHTA; CDR2 reads FQGNSA. This CDR3 reads CASSHHPQGNAEAFF. DNA for the CDR3: TGTGCCAGCAGCCACCATCCTCAGGGAAACGCTGAAGCTTTCTTT.

Only a few counts were recorded for this clone. This CDR3 reads CASSLRTGGRYTF. CDR3 sequence (DNA): TGTGCCAGCAGCCTCCGGACAGGCGGGCGCTACACCTTC. The rearrangement links TRBV28 to TRBJ1-2; TRBD1 agrees at 7 bases. CDR1 and CDR2 from the germline V gene are MDHEN and SYDVKM. J lost 9 bases, V lost 6 bases, and 10 bases had no gene match. The CDR3 contains 13 residues.

This clone was found once. The gene calls are TRBV5-1 and TRBJ1-1, with 9 bases fitting TRBD1. V was clipped by 9 bases and J by 4 bases; unmatched bases: 10. The CDR3 extends over 14 amino acids. CDR1 and CDR2 from the germline V gene are SGHRS and YFSETQ. For the CDR3, the DNA is TGCGCCACCTCGACAGGGGGAATGGGCACTGAAGCTTTCTTT. Amino acids: CATSTGGMGTEAFF.

This chain connects TRBV5-1 to TRBJ1-2; 8 nucleotides agree with TRBD1. This CDR3 spans 16 amino acids. Per germline, CDR1 SGHRS and CDR2 YFSETQ. V shed 3 bases, J shed 4 bases, and the junction held 11 bases outside the gene matches. CDR3 DNA sequence: TGCGCCAGCAGCTCAGGGACCGGGACAGGCACCTATGGCTACACCTTC. Its protein is CASSSGTGTGTYGYTF. The variable domain in full, with the rest retrieved from reference TRBV5-1 and TRBJ1-2, is KAGVTQTPRYLIKTRGQQVTLSCSPISGHRSVSWYQQTPGQGLQFLFEYFSETQRNKGNFPGRFSGRQFSNSRSEMNVSTLELGDSALYLCASSSGTGTGTYGYTFGSGTRLTVV.

The chain is built from TRBV28 and TRBJ1-3; TRBD1 might be the D (5 bases). V was trimmed by 6 bases and J by 0 bases, leaving 9 bases between them. Germline values: CDR1 MDHEN, CDR2 SYDVKM. The CDR3 loop spans 14 amino acids. Written as DNA, the CDR3 is TGTGCCAGCAGGTTGACAGTCTCTGGAAACACCATATATTTT. Translating it yields CASRLTVSGNTIYF.

V gene TRBV5-1 combines with J gene TRBJ2-7, with D maybe TRBD2 (5 bases). There are 13 residues in the CDR3. CDR1 SGHRS and CDR2 YFSETQ come from the germline V gene. V lost 0 bases and J 6 bases, leaving 10 bases between the germline ends. The DNA for the CDR3 is TGCGCCAGCAGCTTGGCCTGGACTTTCGAGCAGTACTTC. It codes for CASSLAWTFEQYF.

In its sample, this clone was seen a few times. The chain employs TRBV6-5 and TRBJ2-7, with D possibly TRBD2 on 5 matching bases. Germline V gene data show CDR1 as MNHEY and CDR2 as SVGAGI. Deletions cut 4 bases from V and 1 base from J, with 11 bases between. The CDR3 extends over 14 amino acids. In DNA form, the CDR3 reads TGTGCCAGCAGTTCCCGCGGGTATTCCTACGAGCAGTACTTC. Translated: CASSSRGYSYEQYF.

A word on this clone: Other DNA sequences in the sample encode the same CDR3. This rearrangement joins TRBV18 to TRBJ2-3; D not certain. This CDR3 has 11 residues. V was clipped by 3 bases and J by 4 bases, with 2 bases between them. CDR1 is KGHSH, CDR2 LQKENI, per germline. CDR3 sequence: CASSPSDTQYF. Written as DNA, the CDR3 is TGTGCCAGCTCACCCTCAGATACGCAGTATTTT.

In DNA form, the CDR3 reads TGTGCCAGCTCTAAAGCCGGGACAGAGAACACTGAAGCTTTCTTT. Its translation: CASSKAGTENTEAFF. The chain employs TRBV18 and TRBJ1-1; 7 nucleotides align to TRBD1. Germline V CDR1 and CDR2: KGHSH, LQKENI. Trimming took 6 bases from V and 1 from J; bases not matched to a gene: 8. The CDR3 has 15 residues.

The rearrangement joins TRBV6-5 to TRBJ2-5; 9 bases align to TRBD2. The V segment lost 0 bases and the J segment 5 bases; nucleotides outside the gene matches: 7. This CDR3 contains 16 residues. Germline loops: CDR1 MNHEY, CDR2 SVGAGI. In DNA, the CDR3 is TGTGCCAGCAGTTACTCGATCGTAGCGGGGGTTGAGACCCAGTACTTC. Translation gives CASSYSIVAGVETQYF.

The chain uses TRBV28 and TRBJ2-3, with a weak D call TRBD2 (6 bases). The V gene's germline CDR1 is MDHEN and CDR2 SYDVKM. V lost 5 bases, J lost 4 bases, and 25 bases lay in between. The CDR3 spans 18 residues. The DNA of the CDR3 is TGTGCCAGCAGTCCCCCCCTGGGCGGGAAAGCCTCCCCAGATACGCAGTATTTT. Its translation: CASSPPLGGKASPDTQYF. The full variable domain, with the rest looked up from reference TRBV28 and TRBJ2-3, is DVKVTQSSRYLVKRTGEKVFLECVQDMDHENMFWYRQDPGLGLRLIYFSYDVKMKEKGDIPEGYSVSREKKERFSLILESASTNQTSMYLCASSPPLGGKASPDTQYFGPGTRLTVL.

This sequence joins TRBV18 and TRBJ2-1, with D possibly matching TRBD1 (6 bases). Between the trimmed V and J ends, which lost 2 bases and 6 bases, there was a span of 11 bases. The germline V gene encodes CDR1 KGHSH and CDR2 LQKENI. The CDR3 extends over 14 amino acids. As DNA, the CDR3 is TGTGCCAGCTCACCAGGCACACAGGGCAATGAGCAGTTCTTC. Its translation is CASSPGTQGNEQFF.

This rearrangement joins TRBV6-4 to TRBJ2-1; TRBD2 matches at 10 bases. The length of the CDR3 is 16 residues. V shed 6 bases, J shed 7 bases, and the junction held 12 bases outside the gene matches. Germline values: CDR1 MRHNA, CDR2 SNTAGT. Here the CDR3 DNA reads TGTGCCAGCAGCGAACAGGGACTAGCGTCGAGGAATGAGCAGTTCTTC. Its translation is CASSEQGLASRNEQFF.

This chain joins TRBV4-3 and TRBJ2-2; 11 nucleotides agree with TRBD2. Germline-derived CDR1 and CDR2 are LGHNA and YSLEER. This CDR3 comprises 17 residues. V lost 2 bases, J lost 10 bases, and 12 bases stayed unmatched. The CDR3 protein is CASSQNPGLAERVELFF. In DNA, the CDR3 is TGCGCCAGCAGCCAAAATCCGGGACTAGCGGAGCGTGTGGAGCTGTTTTTT.

This chain uses TRBV7-9 with TRBJ1-5, with D maybe TRBD1 (6 bases). There are 13 residues in the CDR3. The germline V gene has CDR1 SEHNR and CDR2 FQNEAQ (reference sequence). V gave up 5 bases and J gave up 4 bases, with 9 bases separating them. The CDR3 sequence is CASSLDRNQPQHF. CDR3 nucleotides: TGTGCCAGCAGCCTGGACAGAAATCAGCCCCAGCATTTT.

The chain links TRBV19 to TRBJ1-2, with 7 bases aligning to TRBD1. With V trimmed by 1 base and J by 7 bases, 9 bases remained unmatched. The CDR3 is 15 residues long. The germline V gene has CDR1 LNHDA and CDR2 SQIVND (reference sequence). CDR3 amino acids: CASSIGPTGQGGYTF. The CDR3 region has the DNA TGTGCCAGTAGTATAGGCCCGACAGGGCAAGGTGGCTACACCTTC.